This T cell receptor (beta chain) was profiled in a study of shared clonotypes between healthy human individuals. Using immunoSEQ multiplex PCR, the repertoire was profiled, and TCRdb retains in-frame clones only, with some absent. The repertoire consists of about 2.2 million clones, with roughly 95% occurring once and the leading ten covering less than 2%. Naive CD8 isolation took CD45RO-negative cells positively selected for CCR7 and excluded terminally differentiated effector memory CD45RA+ cells. Germline V gene lookup returns CDR1 SQVTM and CDR2 ANQGSEA. The CDR3 sequence is 14 residues long. V lost 6 bases to trimming and J lost 1 base; unmatched junction nucleotides: 4. This clone was seen only once. Other DNA sequences of this sample code for an identical CDR3.

Input material: naive CD8+ T cells from PBMCs. The TCR was taken from a man between 18 and 29 years old in good health. Some clones in this sample may be carry-over from other donors' samples. This chain connects TRBV29-1 to TRBJ2-1; 9 bases agree with TRBD2. In DNA, the CDR3 is TGCAGCGTCGGTAGCGGGAGTTCCTACAATGAGCAGTTCTTC. Its translation is CSVGSGSSYNEQFF.